Below are 20 T cell receptor beta chains sequenced from a single sample in a study of T cell responses to AZD1222 COVID-19 vaccine. Repertoires were generated with immunoSEQ multiplex PCR, while TCRdb's copy carries only in-frame clones and drops some. Of 150,000 or so clones detected, 80% to 95% appear once; the ten largest clones hold 1.1% to 1.5%. The sequenced sample was peripheral blood, obtained on day 0 of AZD1222 vaccination. All receptors come from an adult in good health.

The chain is built from TRBV5-8 and TRBJ1-6, with 9 bases lining up with TRBD1. The V segment lost 1 base and the J segment 9 bases; nucleotides outside the gene matches: 5. Germline values: CDR1 SGHTS, CDR2 YDEGEE. The CDR3 is 15 amino acids. The CDR3 DNA is TGTGCCAGCAGCTTGCCAGGACAGGGGCGTTCACCCCTCCACTTT. The encoded protein is CASSLPGQGRSPLHF.

V usage is TRBV30 and J usage is TRBJ1-1; no firm D call. Germline V gives CDR1 GTSNPN, CDR2 SVGIG (reference sequence). Trimming stripped 0 bases from V and 6 bases from J, with 5 bases between. CDR3 length equals 11 residues. The CDR3 here is CAWSVQPEAFF. In nucleotides, the CDR3 is TGTGCCTGGAGTGTACAGCCTGAAGCTTTCTTT. The variable domain in full, completed from reference TRBV30 and TRBJ1-1, reads SQTIHQWPATLVQPVGSPLSLECTVEGTSNPNLYWYRQAAGRGLQLLFYSVGIGQISSEVPQNLSASRPQDRQFILSSKKLLLSDSGFYLCAWSVQPEAFFGQGTRLTVV.

This chain links TRBV18 with TRBJ1-1; tentatively, D is TRBD1 (5 bases). The CDR3 contains 16 residues. Germline assignment: CDR1 KGHSH and CDR2 LQKENI. Trimming took 2 bases from V and 0 from J, leaving 13 bases between them. Here the CDR3 reads CASSPGQGWVNTEAFF. The CDR3 region has the DNA TGTGCCAGCTCACCAGGCCAGGGATGGGTGAACACTGAAGCTTTCTTT.

This clone has a single count. The rearrangement uses TRBV3-1 (or the pseudogene TRBV3-2) and TRBJ2-7, with TRBD2 matching over 7 bases. CDR1 LGHDT and CDR2 YNNKEL come from the germline V gene (reference sequence). The CDR3 consists of 13 residues. The trim removed 3 bases at V and 3 bases at J, leaving 2 bases unmatched. The CDR3 coding sequence is TGTGCCAGCAGCCATTCGGGGGGCTACGAGCAGTACTTC. Translation: CASSHSGGYEQYF.

The V call is TRBV14, the J call TRBJ2-5; a possible D gene is TRBD2 (6 bases). The CDR3 has 15 amino acids. Trimming removed 4 bases from V and 3 bases from J, with 15 bases in between. The V gene's germline CDR1 is SGHDN and CDR2 FVKESK. The CDR3 protein is CASSLRGVAEETQYF. The CDR3 nucleotides read TGTGCCAGCAGCCTCCGTGGGGTAGCGGAAGAGACCCAGTACTTC. Based on the CDR3 plus reference TRBV14 and TRBJ2-5, the full variable domain is EAGVTQFPSHSVIEKGQTVTLRCDPISGHDNLYWYRRVMGKEIKFLLHFVKESKQDESGMPNNRFLAERTGGTYSTLKVQPAELEDSGVYFCASSLRGVAEETQYFGPGTRLLVL.

The chain uses TRBV4-1 and TRBJ1-2; D may be TRBD1 (5 bases). This CDR3 spans 15 amino acids. Deletions cut 1 base from V and 4 bases from J, with 13 bases between. The germline V gene has CDR1 MGHRA and CDR2 YSYEKL. The CDR3 DNA follows: TGCGCCAGCAGCCAAGGCGAGACAGTTATCTATGGCTACACCTTC. Its protein product is CASSQGETVIYGYTF.

Only a few counts were recorded for this clone. At one boundary the junction diverges from the germline segment, which might be a read error. The chain is built from TRBV30 and TRBJ1-2; D gene ambiguous. The germline V gene encodes CDR1 GTSNPN and CDR2 SVGIG (reference sequence). The CDR3 runs 13 residues. The CDR3, as DNA: TGCACCACAAGCAGGCAGAATAACTATGGCTACACCTTC. Encoded protein: CTTSRQNNYGYTF.

The genes are TRBV7-2 and TRBJ1-1, with a weak D call TRBD1 (6 bases). Germline values: CDR1 SGHTA, CDR2 FQGNSA. The V gene lost 1 base and the J gene lost 5 bases, with 11 bases spanning the gap. CDR3 length equals 14 residues. The CDR3 nucleotides read TGTGCCAGCAGCTTAGGGGGGGCTGGGACTGAAGCTTTCTTT. Translating it yields CASSLGGAGTEAFF.

The chain carries TRBV7-2 and TRBJ2-7; no reliable D call. The ends were cut back, 3 bases at V and 2 bases at J, with 8 bases in the middle. This CDR3 has 13 residues. The germline V gene encodes CDR1 SGHTA and CDR2 FQGNSA. CDR3 nucleotides: TGTGCCAGCAGCTTGACTCCAACCTACGAGCAGTACTTC. Protein sequence: CASSLTPTYEQYF.

This clone is a singleton in its sample. The chain uses TRBV4-1 and TRBJ2-5; a possible D gene is TRBD2 (6 bases). CDR3 length equals 14 residues. The germline V gene encodes CDR1 MGHRA and CDR2 YSYEKL. V was trimmed by 1 base and J by 5 bases, leaving 11 bases between them. In nucleotides, the CDR3 is TGCGCCAGCAGCCAAGGGGAGGTAGGGGAGACCCAGTACTTC. Its translation is CASSQGEVGETQYF.

The J gene is TRBJ1-2, the V gene TRBV24-1, with TRBD1 as a possible D gene (5 bases). CDR1 is KGHDR and CDR2 is SFDVKD in the germline V gene. Trimming pared 3 bases from V and 3 bases from J, leaving 10 bases between. The CDR3 spans 14 residues. In DNA, the CDR3 is TGTGCCACCAGTGATAAAGGGGCGGACTATGGCTACACCTTC. It encodes CATSDKGADYGYTF.

This clone was recorded once. V and J are TRBV7-6 and TRBJ2-2; 7 positions agree with TRBD2. J was trimmed by 6 bases and V by 2 bases; bases with no gene match: 6. CDR3 size: 15 residues. CDR1 and CDR2 (germline): SGHVS, FNYEAQ. The chain's CDR3 is CASSLNSGVAGELFF. The CDR3 DNA reads as TGTGCCAGCAGCTTAAACAGCGGGGTGGCCGGGGAGCTGTTTTTT.

This clone was picked up a small number of times. The chain uses TRBV3-1 (or the pseudogene TRBV3-2) and TRBJ2-7; 9 bases fit TRBD2. Germline CDR1 reads LGHDT; CDR2 reads YNNKEL (reference sequence). V trimming: 5 bases; J trimming: 6 bases; junction bases outside the gene matches: 17. The CDR3 is made up of 17 amino acids. The DNA for the CDR3 is TGTGCCAGCAGCGACCCGGGGGGTCGCGGGAGGGCGAGCGAGCAGTACTTC. Encoded protein: CASSDPGGRGRASEQYF.

The chain joins TRBV29-1 to TRBJ1-2, with 11 bases lining up with TRBD1. Germline V CDR1 and CDR2: SQVTM, ANQGSEA. The CDR3 loop spans 18 amino acids. With V trimmed by 4 bases and J by 8 bases, 21 bases remained unmatched. CDR3 sequence: CSVGGWTGQGATYLGYTF. The CDR3 bases are TGCAGCGTTGGGGGTTGGACCGGACAGGGGGCAACCTATTTGGGCTACACCTTC.

The chain links TRBV6-5 to TRBJ2-1; D unclear. There are 11 residues in the CDR3. Trimming took 7 bases from V and 5 from J, leaving 6 bases between them. Germline V CDR1 and CDR2: MNHEY, SVGAGI. CDR3 residues: CASTANNEQFF. The CDR3 coding sequence is TGTGCCAGCACGGCGAACAATGAGCAGTTCTTC.

The chain joins TRBV7-9 to TRBJ2-7, with 8 bases aligning to TRBD1. This CDR3 is built from 16 residues. CDR1 is SEHNR, CDR2 FQNEAQ, per germline (reference sequence). The J segment lost 7 bases and the V segment lost 5 bases, leaving 16 bases of the junction unmatched. CDR3 sequence: CASSPVGGTGLEEQYF. Here the CDR3 DNA reads TGTGCCAGCAGCCCTGTGGGTGGGACAGGTTTAGAGGAGCAGTACTTC.

This chain links TRBV2 with TRBJ2-1; 10 bases match TRBD2. V shed 10 bases, J shed 5 bases, and the junction held 20 bases outside the gene matches. The CDR3 extends over 18 amino acids. The V gene's germline CDR1 is SNHLY and CDR2 FYNNEI. The CDR3 sequence is CATRRGRVAGGRDNEQFF. Here the CDR3 DNA reads TGTGCCACCAGGAGAGGGCGAGTAGCGGGAGGACGGGACAATGAGCAGTTCTTC.

The V call is TRBV29-1, the J call TRBJ1-2; D unresolved. Germline CDR1 and CDR2: SQVTM and ANQGSEA. CDR3 length equals 14 residues. V was shortened by 2 bases and J by 2 bases, with 12 bases between the two germline ends. CDR3 DNA sequence: TGCAGCGTTGAACGCCTAGCGGACAACTATGGCTACACCTTC. Translation gives CSVERLADNYGYTF.

Comment on this clone: Germline is not matched at one junction end, which may reflect a read error. The chain carries TRBV6-5 and TRBJ1-6, with 7 bases matching TRBD1. Germline V lookup: CDR1 MNHEY, CDR2 SVGAGI. The CDR3 runs 12 residues. Here the CDR3 reads CASSPAITGVTF. The CDR3 region has the DNA TGTGCCAGCAGTCCAGCCATCACAGGGGTCACATTT.

The chain is built from TRBV4-1 and TRBJ2-7; D perhaps matches TRBD2 (5 bases). There are 13 residues in the CDR3. The germline CDR1 and CDR2 sequences are MGHRA and YSYEKL. V was shortened by 0 bases and J by 7 bases, with 10 bases between the two germline ends. The CDR3 DNA reads as TGCGCCAGCAGCCAAGACGCATGGAGGGAGCAGTACTTC. This translates into CASSQDAWREQYF.